What follows describes a single T cell receptor (beta chain). This sample was included in a study of T cell responses to AZD1222 COVID-19 vaccine. The assay was immunoSEQ multiplex PCR, and TCRdb's table has in-frame clones only and misses some. The repertoire consists of around 50,000 clones, with 65% to 90% occurring once and the leading ten covering 6% to 8%. With 4 bases clipped from V and 5 bases from J, the junction kept 8 bases outside the gene matches. The CDR3 is made up of 15 amino acids. Germline V lookup: CDR1 SGHDT, CDR2 YYEEEE. The sequence came from an adult who received the AZD1222 COVID-19 vaccine. This material consisted of peripheral blood, taken 28 days after the second AZD1222 dose. The chain couples TRBV5-6 to TRBJ1-1; 10 positions agree with TRBD1. The DNA of the CDR3 is TGTGCCAGCAGCAAAGGGACAGGGGTTACTACTGAAGCTTTCTTT. It codes for CASSKGTGVTTEAFF.